This record concerns one TCR beta chain sequence. Its target is not known. This sample was included in a study of beta chain features in type 1 diabetes. Findings of the study overall: Significant though moderate, a shortening of TCRB CDR3s appeared in all four CD4+ subsets of Type 1 diabetes patients.

Every isolated RNA sample was fully reverse transcribed, so sequencing captured expressed TCRB transcripts. Assay used: immunoSEQ multiplex PCR; TCRdb lists only in-frame clones, some missing. This table has tens of thousands of clones, around a third appearing once. In germline, CDR1 is SGHTA, CDR2 FQGTGA. The trim removed 7 bases at V and 2 bases at J, leaving 2 bases unmatched. CDR3 length: 13 amino acids. The rearrangement joins TRBV7-3 to TRBJ1-3, with 7 positions matching TRBD1. Sequenced input: stem cell memory CD4+ T cells from blood. This receptor was identified in a woman between 18 and 30 years old in good health. This CDR3 reads CASTDRAGNTIYF. CDR3 DNA sequence: TGTGCCAGCACCGACAGGGCTGGAAACACCATATATTTT. Combining the CDR3 with reference TRBV7-3 and TRBJ1-3 gives the whole variable domain GAGVSQTPSNKVTEKGKYVELRCDPISGHTALYWYRQSLGQGPEFLIYFQGTGAADDSGLPNDRFFAVRPEGSVSTLKIQRTERGDSAVYLCASTDRAGNTIYFGEGSWLTVV.